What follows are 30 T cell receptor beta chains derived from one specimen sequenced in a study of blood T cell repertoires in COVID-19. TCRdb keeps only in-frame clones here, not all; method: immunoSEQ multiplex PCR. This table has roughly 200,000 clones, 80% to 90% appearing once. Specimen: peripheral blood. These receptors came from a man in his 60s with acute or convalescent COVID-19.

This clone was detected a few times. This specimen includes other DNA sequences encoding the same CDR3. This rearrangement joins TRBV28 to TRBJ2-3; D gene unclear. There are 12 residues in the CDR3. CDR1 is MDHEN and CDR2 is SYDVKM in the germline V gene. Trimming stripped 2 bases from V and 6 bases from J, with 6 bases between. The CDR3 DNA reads TGTGCCAGCAGTTTACTAGGTGATACGCAGTATTTT. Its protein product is CASSLLGDTQYF.

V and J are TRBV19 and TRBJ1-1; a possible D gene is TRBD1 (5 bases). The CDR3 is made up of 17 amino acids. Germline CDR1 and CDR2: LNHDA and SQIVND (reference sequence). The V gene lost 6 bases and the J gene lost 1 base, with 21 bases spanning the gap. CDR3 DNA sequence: TGTGCCAGTAGGACAGTCCCTTATTCGCCGCGGAACACTGAAGCTTTCTTT. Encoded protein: CASRTVPYSPRNTEAFF.

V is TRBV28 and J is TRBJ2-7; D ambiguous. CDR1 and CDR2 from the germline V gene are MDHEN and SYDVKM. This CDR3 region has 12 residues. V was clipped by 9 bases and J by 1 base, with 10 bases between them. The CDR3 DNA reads TGTGCCAGTTCGGGTACATCCTACGAGCAGTACTTC. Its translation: CASSGTSYEQYF.

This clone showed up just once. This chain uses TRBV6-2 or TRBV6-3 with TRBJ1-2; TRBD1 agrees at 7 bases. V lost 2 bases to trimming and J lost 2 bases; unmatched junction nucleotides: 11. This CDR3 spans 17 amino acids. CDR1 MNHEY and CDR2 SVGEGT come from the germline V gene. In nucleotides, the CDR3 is TGTGCCAGCAGTTACAGGGGGCAATTAATATGGAACTATGGCTACACCTTC. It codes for CASSYRGQLIWNYGYTF.

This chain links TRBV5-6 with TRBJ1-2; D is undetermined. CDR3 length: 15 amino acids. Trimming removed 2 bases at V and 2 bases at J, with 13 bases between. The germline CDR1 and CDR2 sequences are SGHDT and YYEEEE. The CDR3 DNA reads TGTGCCAGCAGCTTCGTGCGGGGTCCGAACTATGGCTACACCTTC. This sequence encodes CASSFVRGPNYGYTF.

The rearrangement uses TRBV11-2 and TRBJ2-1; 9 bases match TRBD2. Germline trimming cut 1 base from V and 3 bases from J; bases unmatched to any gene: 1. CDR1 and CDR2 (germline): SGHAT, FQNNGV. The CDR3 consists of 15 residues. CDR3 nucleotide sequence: TGTGCCAGCAGCTTAGGAGCGGGAGGCTACAATGAGCAGTTCTTC. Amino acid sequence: CASSLGAGGYNEQFF.

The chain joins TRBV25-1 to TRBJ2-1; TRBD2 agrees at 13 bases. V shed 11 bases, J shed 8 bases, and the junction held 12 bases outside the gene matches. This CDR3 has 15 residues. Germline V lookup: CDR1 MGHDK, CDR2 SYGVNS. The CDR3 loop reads CAPPLWTSGSDEQFF. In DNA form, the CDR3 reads TGTGCCCCCCCCCTGTGGACTAGCGGGAGCGATGAGCAGTTCTTC.

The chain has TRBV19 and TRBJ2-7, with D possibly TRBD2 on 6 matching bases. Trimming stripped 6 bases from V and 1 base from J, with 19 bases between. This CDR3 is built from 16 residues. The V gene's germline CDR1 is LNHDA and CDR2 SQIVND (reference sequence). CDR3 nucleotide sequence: TGTGCCAGTAGCCCCAACCGGAGGGCCGGGTCCTACGAGCAGTACTTC. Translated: CASSPNRRAGSYEQYF.

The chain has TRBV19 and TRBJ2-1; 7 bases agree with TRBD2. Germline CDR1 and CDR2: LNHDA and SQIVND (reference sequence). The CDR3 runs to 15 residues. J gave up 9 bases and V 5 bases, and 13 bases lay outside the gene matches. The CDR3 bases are TGTGCCAGTAGTTCCCCCCCGGGGAGGGCCACTGAGCAGTTCTTC. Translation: CASSSPPGRATEQFF.

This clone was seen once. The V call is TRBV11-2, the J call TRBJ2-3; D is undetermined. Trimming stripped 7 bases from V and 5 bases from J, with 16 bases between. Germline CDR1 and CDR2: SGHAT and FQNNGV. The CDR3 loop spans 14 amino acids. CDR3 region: CASNPGLFGDTQYF. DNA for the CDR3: TGTGCCAGCAACCCGGGTCTCTTTGGAGATACGCAGTATTTT.

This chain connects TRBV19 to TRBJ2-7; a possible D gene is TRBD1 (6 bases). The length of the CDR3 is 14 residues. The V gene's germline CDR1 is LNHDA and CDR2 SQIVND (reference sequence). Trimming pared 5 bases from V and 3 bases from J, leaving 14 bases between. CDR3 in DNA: TGTGCCAGTAGTGCACAGGGTTGGGACTACGAGCAGTACTTC. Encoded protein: CASSAQGWDYEQYF.

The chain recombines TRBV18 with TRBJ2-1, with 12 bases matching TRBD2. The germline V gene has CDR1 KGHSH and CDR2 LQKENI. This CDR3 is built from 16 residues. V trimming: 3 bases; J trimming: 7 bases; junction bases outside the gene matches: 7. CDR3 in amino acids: CASSPPGLAGWNEQFF. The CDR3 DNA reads TGTGCCAGCTCACCCCCGGGACTAGCGGGTTGGAATGAGCAGTTCTTC.

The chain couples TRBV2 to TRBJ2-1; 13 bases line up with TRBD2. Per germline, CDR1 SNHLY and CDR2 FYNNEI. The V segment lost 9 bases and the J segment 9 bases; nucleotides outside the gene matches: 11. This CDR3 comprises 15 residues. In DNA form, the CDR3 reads TGTGCCAGTCAGACTAGCGGGGGGCGTGGAGGTGAGCAGTTCTTC. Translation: CASQTSGGRGGEQFF.

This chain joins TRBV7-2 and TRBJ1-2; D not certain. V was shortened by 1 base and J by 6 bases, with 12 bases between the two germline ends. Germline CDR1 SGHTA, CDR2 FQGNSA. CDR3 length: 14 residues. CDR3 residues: CASSLEVRFNGYTF. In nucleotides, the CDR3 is TGTGCCAGCAGCTTAGAAGTCAGGTTCAATGGCTACACCTTC.

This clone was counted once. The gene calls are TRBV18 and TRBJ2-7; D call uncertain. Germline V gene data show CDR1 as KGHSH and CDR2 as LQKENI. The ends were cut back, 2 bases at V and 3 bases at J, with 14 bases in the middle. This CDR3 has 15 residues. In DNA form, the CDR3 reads TGTGCCAGCTCACCATCCGGCAGAGAGGTCTACGAGCAGTACTTC. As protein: CASSPSGREVYEQYF.

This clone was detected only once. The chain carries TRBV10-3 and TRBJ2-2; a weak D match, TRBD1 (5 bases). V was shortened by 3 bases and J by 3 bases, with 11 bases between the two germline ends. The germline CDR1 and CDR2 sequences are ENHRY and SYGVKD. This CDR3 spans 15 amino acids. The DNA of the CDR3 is TGTGCCATCAGTGATCGCAGGGCTGACACCGGGGAGCTGTTTTTT. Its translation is CAISDRRADTGELFF.

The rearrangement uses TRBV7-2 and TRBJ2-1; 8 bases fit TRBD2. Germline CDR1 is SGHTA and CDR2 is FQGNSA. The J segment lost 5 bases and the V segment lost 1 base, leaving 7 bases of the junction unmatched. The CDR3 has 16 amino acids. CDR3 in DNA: TGTGCCAGCAGCTTAGTACGGCGGGAGGCCAACAATGAGCAGTTCTTC. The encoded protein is CASSLVRREANNEQFF.

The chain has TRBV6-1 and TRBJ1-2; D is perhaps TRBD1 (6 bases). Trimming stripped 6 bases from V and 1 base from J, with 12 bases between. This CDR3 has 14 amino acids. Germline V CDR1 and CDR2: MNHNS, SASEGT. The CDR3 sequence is CASSRRTDNYGYTF. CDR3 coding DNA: TGTGCCAGCAGCCGCCGGACAGATAACTATGGCTACACCTTC.

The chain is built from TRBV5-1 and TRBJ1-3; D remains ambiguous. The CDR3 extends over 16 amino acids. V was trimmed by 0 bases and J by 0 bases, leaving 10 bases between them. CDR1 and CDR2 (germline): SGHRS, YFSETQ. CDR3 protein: CASSLAPTDSGNTIYF. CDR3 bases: TGCGCCAGCAGCTTGGCCCCAACAGACTCTGGAAACACCATATATTTT.

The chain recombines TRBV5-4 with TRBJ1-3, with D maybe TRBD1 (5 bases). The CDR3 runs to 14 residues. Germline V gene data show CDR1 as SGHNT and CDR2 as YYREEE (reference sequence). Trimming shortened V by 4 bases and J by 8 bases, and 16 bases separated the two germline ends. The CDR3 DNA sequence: TGTGCCAGCAGCGCGTACACAGGAGATGACACCATATATTTT. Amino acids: CASSAYTGDDTIYF.

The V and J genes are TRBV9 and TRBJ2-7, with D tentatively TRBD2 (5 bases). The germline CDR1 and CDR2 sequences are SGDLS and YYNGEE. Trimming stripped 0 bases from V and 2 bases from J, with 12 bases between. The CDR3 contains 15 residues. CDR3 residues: CASSVASGTAYEQYF. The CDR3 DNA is TGTGCCAGCAGCGTAGCAAGCGGTACCGCCTACGAGCAGTACTTC.

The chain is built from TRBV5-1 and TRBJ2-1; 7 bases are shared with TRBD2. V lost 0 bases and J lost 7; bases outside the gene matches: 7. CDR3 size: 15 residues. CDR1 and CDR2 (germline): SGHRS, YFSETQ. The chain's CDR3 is CASSLGLADPNEQFF. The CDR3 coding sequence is TGCGCCAGCAGCTTGGGCCTAGCGGACCCAAATGAGCAGTTCTTC.

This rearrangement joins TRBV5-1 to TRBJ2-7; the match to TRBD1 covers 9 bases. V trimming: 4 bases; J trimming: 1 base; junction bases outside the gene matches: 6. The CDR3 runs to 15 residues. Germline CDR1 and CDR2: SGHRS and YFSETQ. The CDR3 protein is CASSVTGGRSYEQYF. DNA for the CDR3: TGCGCCAGCAGCGTGACAGGGGGTAGGTCCTACGAGCAGTACTTC.

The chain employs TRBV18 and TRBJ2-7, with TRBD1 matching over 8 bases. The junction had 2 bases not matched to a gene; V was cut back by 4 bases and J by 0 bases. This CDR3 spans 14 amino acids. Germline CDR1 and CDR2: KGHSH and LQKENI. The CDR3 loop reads CASSRDRHSYEQYF. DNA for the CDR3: TGTGCCAGCTCACGGGACAGGCACTCCTACGAGCAGTACTTC.

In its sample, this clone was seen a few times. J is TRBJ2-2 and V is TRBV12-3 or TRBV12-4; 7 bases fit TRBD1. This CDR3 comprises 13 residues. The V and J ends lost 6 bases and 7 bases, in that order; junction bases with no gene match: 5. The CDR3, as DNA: TGTGCCAGCAGAGACAGGGTCGACGGGGAGCTGTTTTTT. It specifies CASRDRVDGELFF.

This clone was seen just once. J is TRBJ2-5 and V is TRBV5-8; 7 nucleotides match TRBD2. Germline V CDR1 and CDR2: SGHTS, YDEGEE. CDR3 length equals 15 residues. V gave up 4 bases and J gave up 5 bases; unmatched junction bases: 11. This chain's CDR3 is CASSLGDYPGETQYF. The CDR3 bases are TGTGCCAGCAGCCTAGGGGACTACCCTGGGGAGACCCAGTACTTC.

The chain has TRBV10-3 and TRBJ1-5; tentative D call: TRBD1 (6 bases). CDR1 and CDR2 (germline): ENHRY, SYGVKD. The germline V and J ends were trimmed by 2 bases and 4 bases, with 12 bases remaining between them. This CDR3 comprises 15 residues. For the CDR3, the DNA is TGTGCCATCAGTGAGCGCCAGGGGATTAATCAGCCCCAGCATTTT. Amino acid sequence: CAISERQGINQPQHF.

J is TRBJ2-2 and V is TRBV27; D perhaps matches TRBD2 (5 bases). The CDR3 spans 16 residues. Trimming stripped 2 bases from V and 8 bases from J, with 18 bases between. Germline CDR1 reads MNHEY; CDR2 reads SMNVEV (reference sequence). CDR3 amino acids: CASSLGHWRPGGELFF. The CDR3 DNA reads TGTGCCAGCAGTTTAGGTCACTGGCGGCCGGGAGGGGAGCTGTTTTTT.

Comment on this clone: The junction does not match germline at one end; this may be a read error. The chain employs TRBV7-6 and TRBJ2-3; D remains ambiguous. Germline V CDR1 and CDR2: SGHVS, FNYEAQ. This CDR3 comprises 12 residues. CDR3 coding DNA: TGTGCCAGCAGCCCCCGCACTGATACGCAGTATTTT. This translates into CASSPRTDTQYF.

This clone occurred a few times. This chain's CDR3 is CASSRLRGNTIYF. CDR3 in DNA: TGTGCCAGCAGCCGGCTGAGGGGAAACACCATATATTTT. The chain employs TRBV12-3 or TRBV12-4 and TRBJ1-3; D gene unclear. The CDR3 length is 13 residues. V shed 6 bases and J shed 4 bases, with 10 bases lying between them.